In its sample, the clone carrying this TCR beta chain is large (0.1 to 1%). The antigen is undetermined. The sample comes from a study of OX40 agonist ivuxolimab in advanced cancers. The wider study: Patients were given ivuxolimab, an antibody that agonizes OX40 (CD134).

Germline V lookup: CDR1 SGHRS, CDR2 YFSETQ. CDR3 length equals 14 residues. Trimming took off 2 bases at V and 4 bases at J, with 12 bases between the two ends. Overall study findings and caveats: In a subset of nonresponders, normalized T-cell clonal expansion was also low. There was clonal expansion of CD4+ and CD8+ blood T cells by week 6 at 0.1 to 3.0 mg/kg.

A history of autoimmune disease or systemic immunosuppression excluded patients. The protocol was immunoSEQ multiplex PCR, while the TCRdb copy is restricted to in-frame clones and leaves out a portion. In the table there are tens of thousands of clones, roughly 84% of which are singletons. The chain has TRBV5-1 and TRBJ1-1; D may be TRBD1 (5 bases). This TCR was recovered from an adult with an advanced solid tumor such as melanoma, head and neck, liver or kidney cancer. Sample: CD4+ or CD8+ T cells sorted from blood, taken in a trial of the OX40 agonist ivuxolimab. The chain's CDR3 is CASSFQGEGTEAFF. CDR3 sequence (DNA): TGCGCCAGCAGCTTCCAGGGAGAGGGCACTGAAGCTTTCTTT.